These T cell receptor beta chains were read from a single sample in a study of T cells after yellow fever vaccination. In TCRdb, the 5' RACE reads were re-called with MiXCR into one record per CDR3 protein. Of 610,000 or so distinct CDR3 sequences in the sample, approximately 13% were seen once. The input for sequencing was PBMCs, taken on the day of the yellow fever booster vaccination. The receptor source for this set is a man between 25 and 39 years old who received the YFV17D yellow fever vaccine. CDR3s include the opening cysteine and the closing phenylalanine or tryptophan. A D gene is named only where the DNA matches it firmly. Clone sizes are given selectively: once, few, many, or a class where the clone is expanded.

TRBV4-3,many,.,TRBJ2-7,CASSQAPGSNYEQYF,TGCGCCAGCAGCCAAGCACCCGGATCGAACTACGAGCAGTACTTC
TRBV3-1,few,.,TRBJ2-1,CASGPGREQFF,TGTGCCAGCGGACCGGGACGGGAGCAGTTCTTC
TRBV4-3,.,.,TRBJ2-2,CASSQAGTPNTGELFF,TGCGCCAGCAGCCAAGCCGGGACCCCGAACACCGGGGAGCTGTTTTTT
TRBV18,few,.,TRBJ2-7,CASSPLPDTYEQYF,TGTGCCAGCTCACCACTTCCGGACACCTACGAGCAGTACTTC
TRBV4-3,few,.,TRBJ2-5,CASSQDTRKLGETQYF,TGCGCCAGCAGCCAAGATACCCGTAAACTAGGGGAGACCCAGTACTTC
TRBV11-2,.,.,TRBJ2-2,CASSFKRMGSGQGGTGELFF,TGTGCCAGCAGCTTTAAGAGGATGGGGTCCGGGCAGGGGGGGACCGGGGAGCTGTTTTTT
TRBV28,few,.,TRBJ2-3,CASSLGGGLVTQYF,TGTGCCAGCAGTTTAGGTGGGGGGCTAGTTACGCAGTATTTT
TRBV9,few,TRBD1,TRBJ1-2,CASSETGGIYGYTF,TGTGCCAGCAGCGAAACAGGGGGCATCTATGGCTACACCTTC
TRBV12-3/TRBV12-4,.,.,TRBJ2-7,CASSLSQGTNEQYF,TGTGCCAGCAGCCTCTCACAGGGCACCAACGAGCAGTACTTC
TRBV28,few,.,TRBJ2-1,CASSLLGGGSYNEQFF,TGTGCCAGCAGTTTATTAGGAGGAGGATCCTACAATGAGCAGTTCTTC
TRBV7-2,.,TRBD1,TRBJ2-5,CASSYTGTGGETQYF,TGTGCCAGCAGCTATACCGGGACAGGGGGAGAGACCCAGTACTTC
TRBV20-1,few,.,TRBJ1-2,CSAQGYTF,TGCAGTGCCCAGGGCTACACCTTC
TRBV3-1,many,.,TRBJ2-7,CASSHIYEQYF,TGTGCCAGCAGCCATATCTACGAGCAGTACTTC
TRBV18,.,.,TRBJ2-7,CASSPFEGSYEQYF,TGTGCCAGCTCACCATTCGAGGGATCGTACGAGCAGTACTTC
TRBV12-3/TRBV12-4,.,.,TRBJ2-1,CASSLSGAGNEQFF,TGTGCCAGCAGTTTGTCAGGGGCTGGCAATGAGCAGTTCTTC
TRBV12-3/TRBV12-4,many,.,TRBJ2-7,CASSLLTYEQYF,TGTGCCAGCAGTTTACTGACCTACGAGCAGTACTTC
TRBV5-1,.,TRBD2,TRBJ2-7,CASRFTSGGSYEQYF,TGCGCCAGCAGATTTACTAGCGGGGGAAGCTACGAGCAGTACTTC